This T cell receptor (beta chain) was profiled in a study of regulatory T cells in long-lasting Graves disease. With 3 bases removed from V and 7 bases from J, the gap between germline ends came to 10 bases. This CDR3 has 14 amino acids. Germline CDR1 and CDR2: SEHNR and FQNEAQ (reference sequence). Findings and caveats of the study: Newly diagnosed disease favored TRBV20-1 and TRBJ2-1 over persistent disease.

HTBI primers from iRepertoire and Arm-PCR of CDR3 regions yielded the TCR beta libraries. Each CDR3 protein is one row after TCRdb ran MiXCR on the multiplex PCR reads. Of approximately 400,000 distinct CDR3 sequences listed, roughly 10% are singletons. Of note for this clonotype: Its target is not known.

Stated time point: newly diagnosed GD, antithyroid drugs for less than 3 months. The TCR library was made from RNA extracted from PBMCs. These data were also filed under a second study, of T cells in Graves' hyperthyroidism and ophthalmopathy. According to that study: No progression to ophthalmopathy during 18 months of follow-up defined stable disease. The TCR CDR3 was amplified in a first-round RT-PCR using the HTBI primer set.

This sample comprised peripheral blood mononuclear cells (PBMCs), obtained at new diagnosis, from a patient treated with antithyroid drugs. The genes are TRBV7-9 and TRBJ1-6, with D unclear. The sequence came from a woman aged 18 to 35 with Graves disease. DNA for the CDR3: TGTGCCAGCAGCTTCTGGGGTCAGAATTCACCCCTCCACTTT. It specifies CASSFWGQNSPLHF.